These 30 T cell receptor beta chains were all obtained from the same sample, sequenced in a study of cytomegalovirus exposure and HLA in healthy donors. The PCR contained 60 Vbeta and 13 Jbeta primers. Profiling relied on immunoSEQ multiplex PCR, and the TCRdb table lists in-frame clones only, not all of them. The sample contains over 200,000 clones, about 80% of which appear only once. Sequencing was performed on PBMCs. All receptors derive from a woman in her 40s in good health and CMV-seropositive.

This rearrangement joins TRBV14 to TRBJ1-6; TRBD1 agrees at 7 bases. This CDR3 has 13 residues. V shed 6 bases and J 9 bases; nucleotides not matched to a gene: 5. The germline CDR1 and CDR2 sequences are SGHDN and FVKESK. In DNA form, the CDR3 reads TGTGCCAGCAGGACACAGGGGCTTTCACCCCTCCACTTT. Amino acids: CASRTQGLSPLHF.

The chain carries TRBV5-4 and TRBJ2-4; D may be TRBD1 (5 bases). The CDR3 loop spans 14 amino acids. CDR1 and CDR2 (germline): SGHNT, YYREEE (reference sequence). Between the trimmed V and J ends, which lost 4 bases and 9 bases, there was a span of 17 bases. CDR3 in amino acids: CASSPQQEMVIQYF. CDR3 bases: TGTGCCAGCAGCCCCCAACAGGAGATGGTCATTCAGTACTTC.

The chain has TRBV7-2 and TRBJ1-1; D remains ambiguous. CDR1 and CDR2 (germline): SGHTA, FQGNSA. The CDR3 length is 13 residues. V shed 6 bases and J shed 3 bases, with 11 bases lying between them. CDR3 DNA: TGTGCCAGCAGTGCTGAATCAGACACTGAAGCTTTCTTT. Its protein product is CASSAESDTEAFF. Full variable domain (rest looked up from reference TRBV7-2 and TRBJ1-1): GAGVSQSPSNKVTEKGKDVELRCDPISGHTALYWYRQSLGQGLEFLIYFQGNSAPDKSGLPSDRFSAERTGGSVSTLTIQRTQQEDSAVYLCASSAESDTEAFFGQGTRLTVV.

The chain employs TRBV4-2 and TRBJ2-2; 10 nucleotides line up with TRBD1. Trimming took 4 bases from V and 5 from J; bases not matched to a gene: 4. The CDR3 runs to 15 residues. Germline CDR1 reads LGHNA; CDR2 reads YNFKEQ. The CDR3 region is CASSPRTGGTGELFF. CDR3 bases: TGTGCCAGCAGCCCTCGGACAGGGGGAACCGGGGAGCTGTTTTTT.

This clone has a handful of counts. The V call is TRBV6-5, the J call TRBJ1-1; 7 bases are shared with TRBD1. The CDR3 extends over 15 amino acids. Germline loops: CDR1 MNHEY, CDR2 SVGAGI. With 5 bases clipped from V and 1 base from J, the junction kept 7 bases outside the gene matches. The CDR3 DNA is TGTGCCAGCAGTACGTTCAGGGGGAAGAACACTGAAGCTTTCTTT. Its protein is CASSTFRGKNTEAFF.

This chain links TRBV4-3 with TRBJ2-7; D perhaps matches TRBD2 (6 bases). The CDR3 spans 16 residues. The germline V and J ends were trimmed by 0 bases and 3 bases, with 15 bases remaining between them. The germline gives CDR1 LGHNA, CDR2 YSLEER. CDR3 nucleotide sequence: TGCGCCAGCAGCCAAGATCTTGGGGGGAACAACTACGAGCAGTACTTC. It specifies CASSQDLGGNNYEQYF.

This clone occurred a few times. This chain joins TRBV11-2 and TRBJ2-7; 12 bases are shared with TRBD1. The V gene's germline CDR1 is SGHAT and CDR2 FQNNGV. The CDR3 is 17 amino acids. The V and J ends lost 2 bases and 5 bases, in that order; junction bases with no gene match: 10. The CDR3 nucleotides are TGTGCCAGCAGCTTAATGGGACAGGGGGCGCGGTCCAACGAGCAGTACTTC. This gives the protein CASSLMGQGARSNEQYF. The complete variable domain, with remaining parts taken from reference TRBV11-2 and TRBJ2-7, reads EAGVAQSPRYKIIEKRQSVAFWCNPISGHATLYWYQQILGQGPKLLIQFQNNGVVDDSQLPKDRFSAERLKGVDSTLKIQPAKLEDSAVYLCASSLMGQGARSNEQYFGPGTRLTVT.

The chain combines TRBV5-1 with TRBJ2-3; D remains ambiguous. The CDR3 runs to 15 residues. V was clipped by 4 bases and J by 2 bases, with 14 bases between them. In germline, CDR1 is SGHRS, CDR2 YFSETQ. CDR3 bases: TGCGCCAGCAGCCCTACTTTACCTCCCACAGATACGCAGTATTTT. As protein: CASSPTLPPTDTQYF.

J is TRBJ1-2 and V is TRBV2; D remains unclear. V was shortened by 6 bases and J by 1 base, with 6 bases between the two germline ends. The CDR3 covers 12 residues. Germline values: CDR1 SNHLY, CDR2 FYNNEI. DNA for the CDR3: TGTGCCAGCAGGCAGGTTAACTATGGCTACACCTTC. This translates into CASRQVNYGYTF.

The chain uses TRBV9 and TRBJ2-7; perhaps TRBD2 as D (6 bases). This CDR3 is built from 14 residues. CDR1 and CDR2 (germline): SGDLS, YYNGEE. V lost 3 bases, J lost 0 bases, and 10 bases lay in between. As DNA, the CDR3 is TGTGCCAGCAGCGCGCGGGGCGTCTCCTACGAGCAGTACTTC. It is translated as CASSARGVSYEQYF.

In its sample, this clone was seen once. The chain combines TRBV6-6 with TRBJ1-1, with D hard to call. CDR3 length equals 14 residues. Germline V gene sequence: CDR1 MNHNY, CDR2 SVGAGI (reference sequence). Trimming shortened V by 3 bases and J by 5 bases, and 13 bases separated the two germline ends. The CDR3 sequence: CASSYKGGRTEAFF. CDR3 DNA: TGTGCCAGCAGTTATAAAGGAGGGCGGACTGAAGCTTTCTTT.

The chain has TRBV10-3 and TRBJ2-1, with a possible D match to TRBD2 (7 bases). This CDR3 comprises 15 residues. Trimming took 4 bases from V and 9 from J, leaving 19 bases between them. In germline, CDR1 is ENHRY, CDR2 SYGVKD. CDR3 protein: CAISGWGAGATEQFF. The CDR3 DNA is TGTGCCATCAGTGGGTGGGGGGCGGGAGCGACTGAGCAGTTCTTC.

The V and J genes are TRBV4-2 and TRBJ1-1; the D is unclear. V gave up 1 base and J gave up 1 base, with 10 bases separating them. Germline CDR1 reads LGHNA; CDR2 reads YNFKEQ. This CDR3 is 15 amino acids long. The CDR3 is CASSQVKKQNTEAFF. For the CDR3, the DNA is TGTGCCAGCAGCCAAGTTAAGAAACAGAACACTGAAGCTTTCTTT.

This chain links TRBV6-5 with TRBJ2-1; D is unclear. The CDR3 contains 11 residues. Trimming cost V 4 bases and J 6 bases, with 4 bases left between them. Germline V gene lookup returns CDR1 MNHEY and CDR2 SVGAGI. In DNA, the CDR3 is TGTGCCAGCAGTTCATTCAATGAGCAGTTCTTC. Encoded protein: CASSSFNEQFF.

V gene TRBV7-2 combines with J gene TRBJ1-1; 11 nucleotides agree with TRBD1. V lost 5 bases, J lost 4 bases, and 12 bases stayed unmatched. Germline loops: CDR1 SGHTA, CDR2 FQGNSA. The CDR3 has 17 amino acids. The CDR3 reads CASSLIGQGARGTEAFF. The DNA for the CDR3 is TGTGCCAGCAGCCTAATCGGACAGGGGGCGAGGGGCACTGAAGCTTTCTTT.

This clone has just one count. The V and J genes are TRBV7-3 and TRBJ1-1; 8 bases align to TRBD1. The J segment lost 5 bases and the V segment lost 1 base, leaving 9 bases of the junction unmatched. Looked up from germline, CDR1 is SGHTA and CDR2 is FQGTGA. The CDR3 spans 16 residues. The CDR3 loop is CASSLKAGGGITEAFF. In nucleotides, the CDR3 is TGTGCCAGCAGCTTAAAGGCAGGGGGCGGGATAACTGAAGCTTTCTTT.

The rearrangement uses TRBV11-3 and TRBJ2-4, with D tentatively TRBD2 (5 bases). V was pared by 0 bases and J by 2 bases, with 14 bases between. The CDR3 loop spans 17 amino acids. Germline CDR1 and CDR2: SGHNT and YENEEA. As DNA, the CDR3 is TGTGCCAGCAGCTTAGATGGGAGCAGTTTCTCCAAAAACATTCAGTACTTC. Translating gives CASSLDGSSFSKNIQYF.

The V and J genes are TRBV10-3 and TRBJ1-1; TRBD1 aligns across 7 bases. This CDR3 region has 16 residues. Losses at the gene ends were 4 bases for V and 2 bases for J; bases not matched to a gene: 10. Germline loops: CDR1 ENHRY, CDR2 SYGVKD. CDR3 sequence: CAISGGTVRTNTEAFF. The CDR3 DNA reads TGTGCCATCAGTGGGGGGACAGTAAGAACAAACACTGAAGCTTTCTTT.

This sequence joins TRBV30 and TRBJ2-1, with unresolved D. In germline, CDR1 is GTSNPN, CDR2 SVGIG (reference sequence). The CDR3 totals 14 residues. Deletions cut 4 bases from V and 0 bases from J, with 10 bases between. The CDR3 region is CAWMGLSSYNEQFF. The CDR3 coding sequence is TGTGCCTGGATGGGCCTGAGCTCCTACAATGAGCAGTTCTTC. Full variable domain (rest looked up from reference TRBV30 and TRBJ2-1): SQTIHQWPATLVQPVGSPLSLECTVEGTSNPNLYWYRQAAGRGLQLLFYSVGIGQISSEVPQNLSASRPQDRQFILSSKKLLLSDSGFYLCAWMGLSSYNEQFFGPGTRLTVL.

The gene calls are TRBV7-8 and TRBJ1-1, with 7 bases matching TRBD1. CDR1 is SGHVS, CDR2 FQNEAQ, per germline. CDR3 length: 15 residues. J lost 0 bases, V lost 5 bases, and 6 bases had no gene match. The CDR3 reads CASSLVQGMNTEAFF. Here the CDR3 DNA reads TGTGCCAGCAGCCTTGTACAGGGGATGAACACTGAAGCTTTCTTT.

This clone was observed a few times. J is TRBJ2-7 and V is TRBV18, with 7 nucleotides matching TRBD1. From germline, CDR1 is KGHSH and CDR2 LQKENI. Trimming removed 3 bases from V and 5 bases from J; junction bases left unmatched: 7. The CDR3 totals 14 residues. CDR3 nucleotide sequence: TGTGCCAGCTCACCTTCCGGGCAGGGGGACGAGCAGTACTTC. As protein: CASSPSGQGDEQYF.

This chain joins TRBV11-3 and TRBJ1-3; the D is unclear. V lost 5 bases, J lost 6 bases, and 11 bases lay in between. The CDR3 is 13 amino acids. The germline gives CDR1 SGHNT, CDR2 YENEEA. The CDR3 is CASSRGRENTIYF. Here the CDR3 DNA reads TGTGCCAGCAGCCGAGGGAGAGAAAACACCATATATTTT.

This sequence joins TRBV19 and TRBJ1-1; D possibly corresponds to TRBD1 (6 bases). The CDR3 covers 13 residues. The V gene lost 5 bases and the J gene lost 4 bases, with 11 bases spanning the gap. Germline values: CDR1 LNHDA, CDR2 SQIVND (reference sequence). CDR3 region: CASSEQGRTEAFF. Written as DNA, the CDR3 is TGTGCCAGTAGTGAACAGGGACGCACTGAAGCTTTCTTT.

CDR3 amino acids: CASGLAQGGGYTF. DNA for the CDR3: TGTGCTAGTGGCCTCGCACAGGGGGGTGGCTACACCTTC. V is TRBV12-5 and J is TRBJ1-2; TRBD1 agrees at 8 bases. The germline gives CDR1 LGHNT, CDR2 FRNRAP. The V gene end was trimmed by 6 bases and the J gene end by 7 bases; junction bases not matched to a gene: 7. This CDR3 has 13 amino acids.

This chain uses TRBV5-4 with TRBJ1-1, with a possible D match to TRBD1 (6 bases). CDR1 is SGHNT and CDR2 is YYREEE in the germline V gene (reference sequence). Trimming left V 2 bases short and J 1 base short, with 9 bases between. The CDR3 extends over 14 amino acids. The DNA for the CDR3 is TGTGCCAGCAGCTTCAGGGGCGAGAACACTGAAGCTTTCTTT. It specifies CASSFRGENTEAFF.

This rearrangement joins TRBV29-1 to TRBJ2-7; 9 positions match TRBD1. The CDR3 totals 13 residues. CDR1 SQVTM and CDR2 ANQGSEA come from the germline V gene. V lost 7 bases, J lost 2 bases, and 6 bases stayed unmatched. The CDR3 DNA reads TGCAGCGCCGGGACAGGGCGCCCCTACGAGCAGTACTTC. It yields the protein CSAGTGRPYEQYF.

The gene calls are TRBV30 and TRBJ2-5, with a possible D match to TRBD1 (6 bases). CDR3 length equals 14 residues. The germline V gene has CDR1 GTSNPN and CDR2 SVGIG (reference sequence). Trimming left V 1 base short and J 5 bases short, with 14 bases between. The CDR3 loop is CAWSELGGVETQYF. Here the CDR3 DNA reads TGTGCCTGGAGTGAGTTAGGGGGAGTCGAGACCCAGTACTTC.

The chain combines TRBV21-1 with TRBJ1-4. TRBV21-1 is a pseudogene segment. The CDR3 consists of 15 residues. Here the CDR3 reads CASSTVISYGEKLFF. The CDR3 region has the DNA TGTGCCAGCAGCACGGTAATAAGTTATGGTGAAAAACTGTTTTTT.

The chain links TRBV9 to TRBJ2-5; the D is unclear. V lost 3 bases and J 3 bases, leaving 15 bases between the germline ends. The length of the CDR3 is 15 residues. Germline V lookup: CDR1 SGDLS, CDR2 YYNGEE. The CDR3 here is CASSARQSAKETQYF. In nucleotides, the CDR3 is TGTGCCAGCAGCGCCCGCCAAAGCGCCAAAGAGACCCAGTACTTC.

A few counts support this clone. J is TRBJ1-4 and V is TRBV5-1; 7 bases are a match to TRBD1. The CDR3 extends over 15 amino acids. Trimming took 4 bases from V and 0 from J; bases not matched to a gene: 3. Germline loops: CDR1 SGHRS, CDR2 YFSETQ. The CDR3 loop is CASSGDSATNEKLFF. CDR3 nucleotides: TGCGCCAGCAGCGGGGACAGTGCAACTAATGAAAAACTGTTTTTT.